This TCR beta chain was sequenced during a study of lymphopenia after photon versus proton radiotherapy. Here immunoSEQ multiplex PCR was the method, and the copy in TCRdb shows in-frame clones only, minus some. The sample lists over 50,000 clones; more than 75% were seen once. The source was peripheral blood, collected from a patient treated with photon-based radiotherapy. The TCR comes from a man aged 40-55 years with gastric cancer.

Written as DNA, the CDR3 is TGTGCCAGCAGCTTGGCAACGGGTGTCGGCTCACCTGGGTGGCAGTACTTC. This codes for CASSLATGVGSPGWQYF. The genes are TRBV5-5 and TRBJ2-7; D unclear. The CDR3 spans 17 residues. Germline-derived CDR1 and CDR2 are SGHKS and YYEKEE (reference sequence). V lost 0 bases and J 9 bases, leaving 25 bases between the germline ends.